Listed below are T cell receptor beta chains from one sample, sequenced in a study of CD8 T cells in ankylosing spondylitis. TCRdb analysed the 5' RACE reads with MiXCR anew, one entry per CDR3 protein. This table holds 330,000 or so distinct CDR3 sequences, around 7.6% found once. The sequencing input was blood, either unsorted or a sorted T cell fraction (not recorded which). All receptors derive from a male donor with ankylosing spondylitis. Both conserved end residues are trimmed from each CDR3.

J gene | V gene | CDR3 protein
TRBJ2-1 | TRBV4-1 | ASSIPSGTWF
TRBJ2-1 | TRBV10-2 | ASSGRLAGDPNEQF
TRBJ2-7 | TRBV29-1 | AAETGDRQY
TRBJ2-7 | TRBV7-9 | ANSLSEGLSSYEQY
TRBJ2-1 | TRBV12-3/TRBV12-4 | ASSLRGHNEQF
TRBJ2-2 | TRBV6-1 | ASTGPGVSGELF
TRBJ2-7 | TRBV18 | ASSPIRTGQY
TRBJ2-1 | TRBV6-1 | ASSPPYGPRSYNEQF
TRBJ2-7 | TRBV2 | ASSYLAGSDEQY
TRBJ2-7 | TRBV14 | ASSRQRDHEQY
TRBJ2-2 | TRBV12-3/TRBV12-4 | ATSLGLAGNTGELF
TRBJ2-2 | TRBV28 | ASSLGTYVELF
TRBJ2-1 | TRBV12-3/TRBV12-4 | ASSSRQGVNSYNEQF
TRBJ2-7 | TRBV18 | ASSPVYSYEQY
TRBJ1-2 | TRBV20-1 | SARAGTQLNYGYT
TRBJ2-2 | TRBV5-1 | ASSLGDRLLSGELF
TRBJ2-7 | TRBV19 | ASSRVPSYEQY
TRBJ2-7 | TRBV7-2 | ASRWGSSYEQY
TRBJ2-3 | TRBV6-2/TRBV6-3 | ASSPPGLGIVDTQY
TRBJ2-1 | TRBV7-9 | ASRGRAAEQF
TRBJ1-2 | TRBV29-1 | SVEARRDYGYT
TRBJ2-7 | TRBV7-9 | ASSLAKGAVEEQY
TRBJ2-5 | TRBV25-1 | ASTKTGSLGETQY
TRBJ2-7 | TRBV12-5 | ASGPTYEQY
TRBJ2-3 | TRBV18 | ASSPYGDGTDTQY
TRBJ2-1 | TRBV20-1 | SARDRIAGAYNEQF
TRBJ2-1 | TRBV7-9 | ASSLTAKGEQF
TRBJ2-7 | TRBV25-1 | ASLGGGLGPYEQY
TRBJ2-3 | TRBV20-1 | SAPTPTGTQGGTQY
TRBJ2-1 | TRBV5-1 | ASSLPGRTSNEQF
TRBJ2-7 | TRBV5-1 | ASSLFSGSLYEQY
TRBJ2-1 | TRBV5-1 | ASSYTAQTGTGVSNEQF
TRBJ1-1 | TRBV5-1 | ASSQEPRSTEAF
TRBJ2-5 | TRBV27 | ASSPGHGVGFQETQY
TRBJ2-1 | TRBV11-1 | ASRGGTSGRAEAYNEQF
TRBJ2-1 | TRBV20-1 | SARDFRANEQF
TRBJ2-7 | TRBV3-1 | ASSQAISGRKLTYEQY
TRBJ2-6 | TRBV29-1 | SVVRPGANVLT
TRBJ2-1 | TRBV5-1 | ASSLQTSGNRVEQF
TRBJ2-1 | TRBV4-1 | ASSQDGGRGSPYNEQF
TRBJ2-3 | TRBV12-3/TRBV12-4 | ASTLGTDTQY
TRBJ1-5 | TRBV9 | ASSQGQVNQPQH
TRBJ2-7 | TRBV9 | ASSQRLAGGPHEQY
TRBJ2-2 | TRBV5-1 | ASSLDSGELF
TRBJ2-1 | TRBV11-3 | ASSTGGGSSYNEQF
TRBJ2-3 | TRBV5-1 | ASSLGRFRDTQY
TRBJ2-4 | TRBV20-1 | SANSGGGSKNIQY
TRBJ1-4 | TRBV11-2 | ASSLGTGLNEKLF
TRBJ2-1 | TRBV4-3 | ASSLSTSRHNEQF
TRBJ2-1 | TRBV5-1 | ASSLLPSGGLDEQF
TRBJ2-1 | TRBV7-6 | ASSLVLAGKSSYNEQF
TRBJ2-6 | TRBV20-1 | SARGVTGIPSGANVLT
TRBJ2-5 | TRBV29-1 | SVDLWTVQETQY
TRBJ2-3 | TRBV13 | ASSPSGSEDTQY
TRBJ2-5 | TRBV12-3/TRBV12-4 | ASSLRDRETQY
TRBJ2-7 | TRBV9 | ASSVAAGRVYEQY